This TCR beta chain is from a study of T-cell memory formation after mild COVID-19. Turning to the study itself: Largely donor-specific TCR clusters were found.

The length of the CDR3 is 13 residues. Deletions cut 3 bases from V and 3 bases from J, with 9 bases between. CDR1 is LNHDA and CDR2 is SQIVND in the germline V gene (reference sequence). Study results and limitations: A subset of responding clones appeared in pre-infection memory, suggesting cross-reactive memory joined.

Constant-segment-primed 5'RACE gave TCR alpha and TCR beta cDNA libraries with sample barcodes and UMIs. TCRdb passed the 5' RACE reads through MiXCR, listing each CDR3 protein once. This sample carries fewer than 600,000 distinct CDR3 sequences, 20% to 25% of them seen once, and the ten largest clones take 8.4%. This clonotype occurred a few times. Its antigen is currently unknown. This receptor was obtained from an adult woman who had mild COVID-19 (a few samples of this study predate the infection). Cell type and time point are not known. Sequenced sample: PBMCs or a T cell subset sorted from them (not recorded which). The chain couples TRBV19 to TRBJ2-7; no clear D gene. The CDR3 is CASSMWGDYEQYF. CDR3 coding DNA: TGTGCCAGTAGTATGTGGGGTGACTACGAGCAGTACTTC. The full variable domain, rest sourced from reference TRBV19 and TRBJ2-7, is DGGITQSPKYLFRKEGQNVTLSCEQNLNHDAMYWYRQDPGQGLRLIYYSQIVNDFQKGDIAEGYSVSREKKESFPLTVTSAQKNPTAFYLCASSMWGDYEQYFGPGTRLTVT.